The source of this T cell receptor (beta chain) is a study of blood T cell repertoires in COVID-19. The germline CDR1 and CDR2 sequences are SGHTA and FQGTGA. V shed 6 bases and J 9 bases; nucleotides not matched to a gene: 10. This CDR3 comprises 15 residues. The method was immunoSEQ multiplex PCR; TCRdb's version includes in-frame clones alone and lacks a portion of them. The sample holds more than 120,000 clones, 84% seen once. The sample taken for sequencing was PBMCs or T cells enriched from blood (not recorded which). The receptor was derived from a man in his fifties or sixties in a cohort exposed to, infected with or recovered from COVID-19 (not recorded which). This chain connects TRBV7-3 to TRBJ1-6; 8 positions agree with TRBD1. The CDR3 sequence: CASSYAGQGTSPLHF. The CDR3, as DNA: TGTGCCAGCAGTTACGCAGGACAGGGAACTTCACCCCTCCACTTT.